The TCR beta chain under discussion was sequenced for a study of metastatic and nonmetastatic thyroid tumors. Every patient underwent thyroid surgery untreated. For this clone: One end of the junction is discordant with germline, which a read error may explain.

This CDR3 is 15 amino acids long. Germline CDR1 reads SGHRS; CDR2 reads YFSETQ. MiXCR was used by TCRdb to re-call the PCR reads. The table includes about 59,000 clones, roughly 17% detected once. This TCR was sampled from a male donor with papillary thyroid cancer or a benign thyroid nodule (not recorded which). Some clones in this sample may be carry-over from other donors' samples. The rearrangement uses TRBV5-1 and TRBJ1-5; D ambiguous. The sample was blood. The CDR3: CASSLAAAPAQPHHF. The CDR3 DNA follows: TGCGCCAGCAGCTTAGCAGCGGCTCCGGCTCAGCCCCATCATTTT.